This T cell receptor (beta chain) was recovered during a study of immune cell composition in non-small cell lung cancer. In germline, CDR1 is SGHVS, CDR2 FQNEAQ. V shed 7 bases and J shed 3 bases, with 10 bases lying between them. The CDR3 extends over 12 amino acids. Produced via immunoSEQ multiplex PCR; TCRdb's table is partial and in-frame only. Among 950 to 1,000 clones listed, 74% were seen once. The normal lung sample lay at least 3 cm, and maximally far, from the tumour. This clone is large within its sample. This sequence originates from a human donor with non-small cell lung cancer. Sequenced input: non-adjacent lung tissue. The V call is TRBV7-8, the J call TRBJ2-7, with a weak D call TRBD1 (6 bases). The CDR3: CASTSGDYEQYF. The CDR3 DNA reads as TGTGCCAGCACCTCAGGGGACTACGAGCAGTACTTC.